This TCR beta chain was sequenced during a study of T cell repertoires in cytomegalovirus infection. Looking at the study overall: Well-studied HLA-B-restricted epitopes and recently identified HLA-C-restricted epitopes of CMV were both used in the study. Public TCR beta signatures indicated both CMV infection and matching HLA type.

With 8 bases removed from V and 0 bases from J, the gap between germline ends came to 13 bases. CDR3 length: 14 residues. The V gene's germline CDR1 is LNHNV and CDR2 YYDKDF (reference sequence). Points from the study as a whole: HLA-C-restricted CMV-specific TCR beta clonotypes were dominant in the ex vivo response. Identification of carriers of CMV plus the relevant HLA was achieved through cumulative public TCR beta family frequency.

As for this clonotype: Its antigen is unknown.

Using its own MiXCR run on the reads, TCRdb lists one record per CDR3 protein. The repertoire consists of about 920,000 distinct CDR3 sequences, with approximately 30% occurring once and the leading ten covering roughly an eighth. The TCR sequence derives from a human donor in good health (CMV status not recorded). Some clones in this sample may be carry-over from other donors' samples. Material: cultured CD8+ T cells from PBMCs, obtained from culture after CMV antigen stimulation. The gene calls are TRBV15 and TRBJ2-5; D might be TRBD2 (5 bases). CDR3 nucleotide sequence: TGTGCCACCGGACTGGCGGGTAACCAAGAGACCCAGTACTTC. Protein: CATGLAGNQETQYF.